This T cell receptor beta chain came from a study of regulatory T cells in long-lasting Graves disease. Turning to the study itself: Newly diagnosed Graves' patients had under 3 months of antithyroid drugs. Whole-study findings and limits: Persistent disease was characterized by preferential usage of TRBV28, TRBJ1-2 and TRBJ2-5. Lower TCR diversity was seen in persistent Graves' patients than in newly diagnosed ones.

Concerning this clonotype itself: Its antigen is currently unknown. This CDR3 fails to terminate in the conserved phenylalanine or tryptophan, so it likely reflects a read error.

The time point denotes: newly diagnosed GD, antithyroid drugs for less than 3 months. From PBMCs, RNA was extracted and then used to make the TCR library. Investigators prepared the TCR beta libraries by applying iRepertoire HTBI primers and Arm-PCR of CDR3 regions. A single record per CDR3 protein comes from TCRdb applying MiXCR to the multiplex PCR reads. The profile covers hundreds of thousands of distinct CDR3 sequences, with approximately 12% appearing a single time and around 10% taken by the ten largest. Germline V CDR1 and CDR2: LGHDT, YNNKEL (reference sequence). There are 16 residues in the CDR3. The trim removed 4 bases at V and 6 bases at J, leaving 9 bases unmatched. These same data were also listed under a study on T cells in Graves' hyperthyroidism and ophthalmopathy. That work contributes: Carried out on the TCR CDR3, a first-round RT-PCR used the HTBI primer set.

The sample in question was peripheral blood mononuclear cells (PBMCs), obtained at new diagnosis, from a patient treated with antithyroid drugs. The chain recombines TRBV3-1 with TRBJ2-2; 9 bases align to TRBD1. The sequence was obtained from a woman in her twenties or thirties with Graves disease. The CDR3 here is CASSPIAWTGAGELFL. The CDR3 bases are TGTGCCAGCAGCCCGATCGCCTGGACAGGGGCCGGGGAGCTGTTTTTG.